Below, 15 T cell receptor beta chains from the same sample are listed, as sequenced in a study of cytomegalovirus exposure and HLA in healthy donors. The primer mix had 60 Vbeta and 13 Jbeta primers. The assay was immunoSEQ multiplex PCR, and TCRdb's table has in-frame clones only and misses some. This table has about 160,000 clones, roughly three quarters appearing once. Sample: PBMCs. These receptor sequences come from a human donor in good health.

The chain carries TRBV5-1 and TRBJ2-3; 14 nucleotides match TRBD2. V lost 4 bases to trimming and J lost 2 bases; unmatched junction nucleotides: 15. The germline CDR1 and CDR2 sequences are SGHRS and YFSETQ. CDR3 length equals 20 residues. CDR3 amino acids: CASSLGLAGGKTYPTDTQYF. In DNA form, the CDR3 reads TGCGCCAGCAGCCTCGGACTAGCGGGGGGAAAGACATACCCCACAGATACGCAGTATTTT. Full variable domain (missing parts from reference TRBV5-1 and TRBJ2-3): KAGVTQTPRYLIKTRGQQVTLSCSPISGHRSVSWYQQTPGQGLQFLFEYFSETQRNKGNFPGRFSGRQFSNSRSEMNVSTLELGDSALYLCASSLGLAGGKTYPTDTQYFGPGTRLTVL.

The chain recombines TRBV7-2 with TRBJ2-6; 8 nucleotides agree with TRBD1. The CDR3 has 19 amino acids. Germline CDR1 is SGHTA and CDR2 is FQGNSA. Trimming took 5 bases from V and 2 from J; bases not matched to a gene: 14. The CDR3 spells CASSPRTGPTSPGANVLTF. CDR3 sequence (DNA): TGTGCCAGCAGCCCTAGGACAGGGCCAACATCTCCTGGGGCCAACGTCCTGACTTTC. Variable domain in full (rest from reference TRBV7-2 and TRBJ2-6): GAGVSQSPSNKVTEKGKDVELRCDPISGHTALYWYRQSLGQGLEFLIYFQGNSAPDKSGLPSDRFSAERTGGSVSTLTIQRTQQEDSAVYLCASSPRTGPTSPGANVLTFGAGSRLTVL.

The chain links TRBV5-6 to TRBJ2-1; 7 nucleotides match TRBD2. This CDR3 has 15 amino acids. From germline, CDR1 is SGHDT and CDR2 YYEEEE. J was trimmed by 7 bases and V by 0 bases; bases with no gene match: 7. The CDR3 DNA reads as TGTGCCAGCAGCTTGGCTAGCGGACTGGGTAATGAGCAGTTCTTC. It is translated as CASSLASGLGNEQFF.

The chain is built from TRBV11-3 and TRBJ2-7; 8 bases are shared with TRBD1. The CDR3 has 14 amino acids. Germline values: CDR1 SGHNT, CDR2 YENEEA. The V and J ends lost 2 bases and 4 bases, in that order; junction bases with no gene match: 4. This chain's CDR3 is CASSLYTGGYEQYF. As DNA, the CDR3 is TGTGCCAGCAGCTTATATACAGGGGGGTACGAGCAGTACTTC.

The CDR3 sequence is CSASTYWGYTF. CDR3 DNA sequence: TGCAGTGCTAGTACTTATTGGGGCTACACCTTC. The rearrangement links TRBV20-1 to TRBJ1-2, with unresolved D. This CDR3 spans 11 amino acids. V was shortened by 3 bases and J by 8 bases, with 10 bases between the two germline ends. CDR1 and CDR2 from the germline V gene are DFQATT and SNEGSKA (reference sequence).

The chain recombines TRBV29-1 with TRBJ2-2; 12 bases are a match to TRBD2. CDR1 is SQVTM and CDR2 is ANQGSEA in the germline V gene. This CDR3 region has 15 residues. With 0 bases clipped from V and 7 bases from J, the junction kept 3 bases outside the gene matches. CDR3 in DNA: TGCAGCGTTGAAGATCCTAGCGGGGGGGTCGGGGAGCTGTTTTTT. Protein product: CSVEDPSGGVGELFF.

Turning to this clone: One junction end does not reproduce the germline sequence, and a read error may be involved. The V gene is TRBV7-9, the J gene TRBJ2-7; D unclear. Germline V gene sequence: CDR1 SEHNR, CDR2 FQNEAQ (reference sequence). The CDR3 runs to 12 residues. Written as DNA, the CDR3 is TGTTCCAGCAGCTCAGACGAGGACGAGCAGTACTTC. Residues: CSSSSDEDEQYF.

In the case of this clone: Its ends do not fully match the called genes, so a read error is possible. The V and J genes are TRBV18 and TRBJ1-2; D unclear. Germline values: CDR1 KGHSH, CDR2 LQKENI. There are 17 residues in the CDR3. The chain's CDR3 is CASSPPNNQNNNYGYPF. CDR3 bases: TGTGCCAGCTCACCACCGAATAATCAGAACAATAACTATGGCTACCCCTTC.

The rearrangement joins TRBV6-6 to TRBJ2-5; 12 nucleotides align to TRBD2. The CDR3 is 15 amino acids. V was pared by 2 bases and J by 2 bases, with 0 bases of the junction left unmatched. CDR1 and CDR2 (germline): MNHNY, SVGAGI (reference sequence). CDR3 bases: TGTGCCAGCAGTTACGGACTAGCGGGACAAGAGACCCAGTACTTC. The encoded protein is CASSYGLAGQETQYF.

This sequence joins TRBV5-6 and TRBJ2-1; 14 bases align to TRBD2. The CDR3 runs 16 residues. V lost 4 bases, J lost 5 bases, and 5 bases stayed unmatched. From germline, CDR1 is SGHDT and CDR2 YYEEEE. The CDR3 protein is CASSRRLAGGDNEQFF. The CDR3, as DNA: TGTGCCAGCAGCCGGAGACTAGCGGGGGGGGACAATGAGCAGTTCTTC.

This clone has a single count. The rearrangement joins TRBV2 to TRBJ2-3; 11 positions agree with TRBD2. The germline gives CDR1 SNHLY, CDR2 FYNNEI. This CDR3 has 17 amino acids. V shed 6 bases and J 2 bases; nucleotides not matched to a gene: 10. The CDR3 nucleotides read TGTGCCAGCAGGGCCGGGACTAGCGGAACGCCCACAGATACGCAGTATTTT. Its protein product is CASRAGTSGTPTDTQYF.

The gene calls are TRBV5-5 and TRBJ2-7; 7 nucleotides match TRBD1. Trimming cost V 1 base and J 2 bases; bases outside gene matches: 6. Germline loops: CDR1 SGHKS, CDR2 YYEKEE (reference sequence). This CDR3 is 15 amino acids long. The CDR3 loop is CASSLIRGQTYEQYF. The CDR3 DNA follows: TGTGCCAGCAGCTTGATCAGGGGACAGACCTACGAGCAGTACTTC.

CDR3 loop: CASRLSGNTDTQYF. In nucleotides, the CDR3 is TGTGCCAGTAGATTAAGCGGAAACACAGATACGCAGTATTTT. This sequence joins TRBV19 and TRBJ2-3; D perhaps matches TRBD2 (5 bases). The CDR3 runs to 14 residues. Trimming stripped 6 bases from V and 2 bases from J, with 12 bases between. In germline, CDR1 is LNHDA, CDR2 SQIVND (reference sequence).

The J gene is TRBJ2-1, the V gene TRBV5-4, with 9 bases matching TRBD2. The CDR3 is 15 amino acids. Germline assignment: CDR1 SGHNT and CDR2 YYREEE (reference sequence). Germline trimming cut 3 bases from V and 4 bases from J; bases unmatched to any gene: 5. The CDR3 nucleotides read TGTGCCAGCAGCTGGGTAGCGGGGGTTTACAATGAGCAGTTCTTC. Translating it yields CASSWVAGVYNEQFF. Combining the CDR3 with reference TRBV5-4 and TRBJ2-1 gives the whole variable domain ETGVTQSPTHLIKTRGQQVTLRCSSQSGHNTVSWYQQALGQGPQFIFQYYREEENGRGNFPPRFSGLQFPNYSSELNVNALELDDSALYLCASSWVAGVYNEQFFGPGTRLTVL.

V and J are TRBV7-9 and TRBJ2-7; 9 bases fit TRBD2. The germline V gene has CDR1 SEHNR and CDR2 FQNEAQ (reference sequence). The CDR3 runs 16 residues. V was clipped by 3 bases and J by 0 bases; unmatched bases: 6. Here the CDR3 DNA reads TGTGCCAGCAGCTTGGGGACTAGCTCCCCCTCCTACGAGCAGTACTTC. Translated: CASSLGTSSPSYEQYF.